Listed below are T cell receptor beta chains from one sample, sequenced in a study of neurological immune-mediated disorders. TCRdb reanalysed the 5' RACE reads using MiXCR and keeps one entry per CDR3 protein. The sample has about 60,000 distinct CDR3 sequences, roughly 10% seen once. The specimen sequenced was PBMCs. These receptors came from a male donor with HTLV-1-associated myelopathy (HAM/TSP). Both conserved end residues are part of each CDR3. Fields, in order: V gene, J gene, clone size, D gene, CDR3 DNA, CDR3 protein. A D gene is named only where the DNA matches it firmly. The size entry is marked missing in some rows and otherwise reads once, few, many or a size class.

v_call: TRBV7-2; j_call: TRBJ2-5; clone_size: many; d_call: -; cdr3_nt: TGTGCCAGCGGCTCTGATAGGGCAGAGACCCAGTACTTC; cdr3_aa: CASGSDRAETQYF
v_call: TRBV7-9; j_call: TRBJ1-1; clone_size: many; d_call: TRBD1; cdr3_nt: TGTGCCATCTTAAGGGACAGGGCCAATGAAGCTTTCTTT; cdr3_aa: CAILRDRANEAFF
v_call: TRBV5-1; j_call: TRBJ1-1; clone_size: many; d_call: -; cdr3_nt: TGCGCCAGCAGCTTGAATCCAGGGGCAGCTGAAGCTTTCTTT; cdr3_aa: CASSLNPGAAEAFF
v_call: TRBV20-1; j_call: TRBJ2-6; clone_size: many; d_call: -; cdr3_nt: TGCAGTGCAACACAGGGATCTGGGGCCAACGTCCTGACTTTC; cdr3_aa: CSATQGSGANVLTF
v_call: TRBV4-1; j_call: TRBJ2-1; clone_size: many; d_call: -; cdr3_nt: TGCGCCAGCAGCCAAGGCCTTAATTCGGGGGTCGAGCAGTTCTTC; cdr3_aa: CASSQGLNSGVEQFF
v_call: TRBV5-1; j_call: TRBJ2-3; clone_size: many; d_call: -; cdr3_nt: TGCGCCAGCAGATTAATCGAGGAAGATACGCAGTATTTT; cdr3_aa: CASRLIEEDTQYF
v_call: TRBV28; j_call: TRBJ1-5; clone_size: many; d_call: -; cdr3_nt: TGTGCCAGCAGTTTACCCGGGGGCTTCAATCAGCCCCAGCATTTT; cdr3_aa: CASSLPGGFNQPQHF
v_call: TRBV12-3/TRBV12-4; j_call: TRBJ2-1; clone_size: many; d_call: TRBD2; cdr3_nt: TGTGCCAGCAGTTTACAGGCGGGGGGCCCCAATGAGCAGTTCTTC; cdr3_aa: CASSLQAGGPNEQFF
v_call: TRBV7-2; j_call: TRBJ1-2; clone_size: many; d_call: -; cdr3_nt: TGTGCCAGCAGCTTAAGGTTGTCCTATGGCTACACCTTC; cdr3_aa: CASSLRLSYGYTF
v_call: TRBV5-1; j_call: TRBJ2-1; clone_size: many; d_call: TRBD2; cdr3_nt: TGCGCCAGCAGCTTGGCCCCGGGCGGCGGGGGTGAAAATGAGCAGTTCTTC; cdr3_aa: CASSLAPGGGGENEQFF
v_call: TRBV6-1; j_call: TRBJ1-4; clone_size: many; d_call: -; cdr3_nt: TGTGCCAGCAGCGCTCGTCTAGGGTCGACTAATGAAAAACTGTTTTTT; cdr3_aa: CASSARLGSTNEKLFF
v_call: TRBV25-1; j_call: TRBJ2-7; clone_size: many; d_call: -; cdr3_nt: TGTGCCAGCAGTTCCCGTTGGGCCCCCGGGCAGTACTTC; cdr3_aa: CASSSRWAPGQYF
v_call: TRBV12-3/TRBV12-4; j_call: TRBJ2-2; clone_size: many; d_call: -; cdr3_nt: TGTGCCAGCAGGGGAAGACAGTACACCGGGGAGCTGTTTTTT; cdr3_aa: CASRGRQYTGELFF
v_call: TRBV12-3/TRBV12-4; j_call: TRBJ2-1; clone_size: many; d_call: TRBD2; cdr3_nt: TGTGCCAGCAGTCTAGCGGGGGGGCCCCATGAGCAGTTCTTC; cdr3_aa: CASSLAGGPHEQFF
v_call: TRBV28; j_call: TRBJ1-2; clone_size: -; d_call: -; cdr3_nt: TGTGCCAGCAGTTTAGGAGGGGATCGGGGCTACACCTTC; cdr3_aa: CASSLGGDRGYTF
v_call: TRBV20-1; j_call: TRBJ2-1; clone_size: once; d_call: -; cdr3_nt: TGCAGTGCTAGAGATAAAGCGGGCCTTACCTACAATGAGCAGTTCTTC; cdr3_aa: CSARDKAGLTYNEQFF
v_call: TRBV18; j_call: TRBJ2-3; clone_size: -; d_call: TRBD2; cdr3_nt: TGTGCCAGCTCACCAAATAGCGGGGGCACAGATACGCAGTATTTT; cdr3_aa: CASSPNSGGTDTQYF
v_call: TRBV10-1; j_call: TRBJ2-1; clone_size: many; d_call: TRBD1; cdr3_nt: TGCGCCAGCAGTGAAGGGGACAGGGGGCTTAGAAATGAGCAGTTCTTC; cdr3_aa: CASSEGDRGLRNEQFF
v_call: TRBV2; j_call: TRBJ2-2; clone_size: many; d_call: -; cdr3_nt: TGTGCCAGCAGTGGGGTGACAGGGCGGGACGCCGGGGAGCTGTTTTTT; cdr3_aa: CASSGVTGRDAGELFF
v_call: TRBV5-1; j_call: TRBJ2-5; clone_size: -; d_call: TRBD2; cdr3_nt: TGCGCCAGCAGCAAAGGGACTAGCGGTGGGGAGACCCAGTACTTC; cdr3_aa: CASSKGTSGGETQYF
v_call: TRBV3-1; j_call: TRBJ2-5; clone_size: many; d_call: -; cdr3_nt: TGTGCCAGCAGCCGAAACCCCTTACAAGAGACCCAGTACTTC; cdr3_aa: CASSRNPLQETQYF
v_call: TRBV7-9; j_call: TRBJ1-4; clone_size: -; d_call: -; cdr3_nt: TGTGCCAGCAGCCCCAGTGTTGAAAAACTGTTTTTT; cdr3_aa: CASSPSVEKLFF
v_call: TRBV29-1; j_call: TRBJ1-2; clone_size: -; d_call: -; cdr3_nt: TGCAGCGTTGCCATACAGGGTATCTACGGCTACACCTTC; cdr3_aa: CSVAIQGIYGYTF
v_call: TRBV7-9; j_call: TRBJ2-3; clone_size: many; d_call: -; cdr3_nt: TGTGCCAGCAGCTCCGGACAGTACACAGATACGCAGTATTTT; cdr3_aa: CASSSGQYTDTQYF
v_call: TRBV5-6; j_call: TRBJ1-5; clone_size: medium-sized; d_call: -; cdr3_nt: TGTGCCAGCAAGGAGCTTCATAGCAATCAGCCCCAGCATTTT; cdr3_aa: CASKELHSNQPQHF
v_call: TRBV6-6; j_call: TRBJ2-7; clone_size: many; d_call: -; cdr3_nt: TGTGCCAGCACAAAGTTTAGGGTACCGCGCTTGGAGCAGTACTTC; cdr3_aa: CASTKFRVPRLEQYF
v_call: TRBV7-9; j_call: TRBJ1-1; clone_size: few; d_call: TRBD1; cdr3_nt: TGTGCCAGCAGCATGGGACAGGGACTAGGGGAACTCACTGAAGCTTTCTTT; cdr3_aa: CASSMGQGLGELTEAFF
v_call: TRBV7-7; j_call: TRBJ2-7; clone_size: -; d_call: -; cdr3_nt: TGTGCCAGCAGCTTAGCGCACGGGGGCGGGGACGAGCAGTACTTC; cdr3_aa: CASSLAHGGGDEQYF
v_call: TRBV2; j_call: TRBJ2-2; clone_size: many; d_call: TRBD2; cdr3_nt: TGTGCCAGCAGCGGACTAGCGGGTTTCACCGGGGAGCTGTTTTTT; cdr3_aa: CASSGLAGFTGELFF
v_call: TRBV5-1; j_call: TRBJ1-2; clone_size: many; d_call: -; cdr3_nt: TGCGCCAGCAGCCCCGTGGGCGAGACAATTGCTGGCTACACCTTC; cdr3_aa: CASSPVGETIAGYTF
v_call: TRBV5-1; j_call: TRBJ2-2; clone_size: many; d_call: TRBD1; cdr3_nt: TGCGCCAGCAGCCTGTCGACAGGGGGAGGAACCGGGGAGCTGTTTTTT; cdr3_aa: CASSLSTGGGTGELFF
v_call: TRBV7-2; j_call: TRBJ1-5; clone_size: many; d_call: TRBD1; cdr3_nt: TGTGCCAGCAGCCCCAAGGGGGCGAGTAATCAGCCCCAGCATTTT; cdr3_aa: CASSPKGASNQPQHF
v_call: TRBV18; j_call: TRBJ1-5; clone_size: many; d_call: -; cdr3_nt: TGTGCCAGCTCACCTGGTGGAAATCAGCCCCAGCATTTT; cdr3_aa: CASSPGGNQPQHF